Listed here are 6 T cell receptor beta chains from one sample, sequenced in a study of beta chain features in type 1 diabetes. General study points: Shorter TCRB CDR3s, moderately but significantly so, were found in Type 1 diabetes patients in all four CD4+ subsets.

Expressed TCRB transcripts got sequenced, as all isolated RNA was reverse transcribed. The data were produced by immunoSEQ multiplex PCR, yet TCRdb's version contains in-frame clones alone and is incomplete. The repertoire consists of more than 95,000 clones, with 17% occurring once and the leading ten covering around 2.5%. These receptors lack a known antigen. Sequencing input: central memory CD4+ T cells from blood. Receptor source: a man younger than 30 with type 1 diabetes.

The sample holds a few counts of this clone. This chain joins TRBV30 and TRBJ1-1, with 8 bases aligning to TRBD1. The CDR3 totals 15 residues. Germline CDR1 and CDR2: GTSNPN and SVGIG (reference sequence). The J segment lost 1 base and the V segment lost 7 bases, leaving 11 bases of the junction unmatched. DNA of the CDR3: TGTGCCTCGAACAGGGGGGAAGGTAGGAACACTGAAGCTTTCTTT. Protein sequence: CASNRGEGRNTEAFF. The whole variable domain, filled in from reference TRBV30 and TRBJ1-1, reads SQTIHQWPATLVQPVGSPLSLECTVEGTSNPNLYWYRQAAGRGLQLLFYSVGIGQISSEVPQNLSASRPQDRQFILSSKKLLLSDSGFYLCASNRGEGRNTEAFFGQGTRLTVV.

V is TRBV9 and J is TRBJ2-5; D call uncertain. Germline lookup yields CDR1 SGDLS and CDR2 YYNGEE. CDR3 length equals 14 residues. V was cut by 3 bases and J by 4 bases, with 13 bases left in between. CDR3 residues: CASSAGLRGETQYF. DNA for the CDR3: TGTGCCAGCAGCGCGGGCCTCCGAGGAGAGACCCAGTACTTC.

The sample holds a few counts of this clone. V gene TRBV30 combines with J gene TRBJ1-5; D is uncertain. The V end was cut by 1 base, the J end by 0 bases, with 4 bases between. The CDR3 runs 13 residues. Germline V gene data show CDR1 as GTSNPN and CDR2 as SVGIG (reference sequence). Written as DNA, the CDR3 is TGTGCCTGGAGTGCATATAGCAATCAGCCCCAGCATTTT. Protein: CAWSAYSNQPQHF.

CDR3 loop: CASSYDRTNEKLFF. For the CDR3, the DNA is TGTGCCAGCAGCTATGACAGGACTAATGAAAAACTGTTTTTT. The rearrangement uses TRBV5-4 and TRBJ1-4; TRBD1 might be the D (6 bases). This CDR3 is 14 amino acids long. Trimming removed 3 bases at V and 2 bases at J, with 8 bases between. Germline V gene data show CDR1 as SGHNT and CDR2 as YYREEE (reference sequence).

CDR3 sequence: CASSYSRSNTEAFF. DNA of the CDR3: TGTGCCAGCAGTTACTCTCGTAGTAACACTGAAGCTTTCTTT. The genes are TRBV6-5 and TRBJ1-1, with unresolved D. Trimming removed 0 bases from V and 2 bases from J, with 7 bases in between. Germline assignment: CDR1 MNHEY and CDR2 SVGAGI. The length of the CDR3 is 14 residues.

This clone was recorded a few times. The chain is built from TRBV2 and TRBJ1-6; D not resolved. V dropped 4 bases and J dropped 7 bases, with 11 bases sitting between them. In germline, CDR1 is SNHLY, CDR2 FYNNEI. The CDR3 loop spans 14 amino acids. CDR3: CASSGQTMNSPLHF. The CDR3 DNA reads as TGTGCCAGCAGTGGTCAAACTATGAATTCACCCCTCCACTTT.